This T cell receptor (beta chain) was identified in a study of T cell responses to AZD1222 COVID-19 vaccine (dated by TCRdb to 2020 to 2023). For context, the study as a whole: TCR sequencing covered 233 trial participants: approximately 200 given two doses of AZD1222 and approximately 25 given two doses of MenACWY control vaccine. Trial participants were enrolled by age into subgroups of 18-55, 56-69 and 70-plus years, and around 150, 28 and 57 TCR-sequenced participants, respectively, were included in these subgroups.

As regards this clone: Its target antigen remains unknown. No per-base quality is available; no much larger clone lies one base away.

The time point tag for this specimen amounts to: about 28 days (+/-7) after the second vaccine dose. AZD1222 recipients given second doses at about 4 weeks or at about 12 weeks were pooled, since spike-specific TCR depth and breadth were not found to differ between the two schedules. Vaccinee samples were obtained from the UK trials COV001 and COV002, which included a single-blind randomized controlled phase 2/3 trial of AZD1222 (ChAdOx1 nCoV-19) in healthy adults. For TCRbeta chain sequencing, PBMC samples from trial participants were taken at day 0 and at day 28 after the second dose. Overall study outcomes, separate from this receptor: The whole spike protein was spanned by vaccine-associated CD4 TCRs, and dominant responses were seen in regions 160-218 and 743-854. In the small 56-69-year group, the increase in depth fell short of significance, most likely because of low power. Nearly half of unique spike-specific TCRs reportedly recognized epitopes outside regions mutated in the B.1.351 and B.1.1.7 variants. Conclusions about previously exposed vaccinees are limited because only six or seven AZD1222 recipients were SARS-CoV-2 seropositive at baseline. After two AZD1222 doses, spike-specific TCR breadth and depth were significantly higher than at day 0 and than in MenACWY recipients. Most participants were white British and females outnumbered males, and the authors suggested that clonal diversity may have been underestimated. Because no day 14 peak-response samples were available, repertoires were characterized only after the peak T cell response.

The CDR3 regions of human TCRbeta chains were analyzed by immunosequencing. Concerning the study's data processing: Repertoire TCRs were matched against a reference library of SARS-CoV-2-specific TCRs generated with the MIRA antigen-specificity platform. Breadth was defined as the fraction of unique TCRs that were SARS-CoV-2-associated, and depth was defined as the fraction of total T cells that were SARS-CoV-2-associated. Using the MIRA data, each spike-specific TCR was mapped to the spike region that the TCR reacts to and placed in a CD4 or CD8 class. Log10-transformed breadth and depth values were compared by one-way ANOVA with Sidak's multiple comparisons tests. TCRdb retrieved this table from immuneACCESS and kept in-frame rearrangements only. Not all clones are present; in checked studies, unresolved V genes account for under half, and no reason is known for the remainder. That table is the source of V, J and clone size, and D and trimming were worked out from the DNA. The sample records about 270,000 clones, around 92% of which are singletons. 0.55% of the sample comes from the top ten.

The starting material was peripheral blood, obtained 28 days after the second AZD1222 dose. The sequence was collected from an adult who received the AZD1222 COVID-19 vaccine.

Here is the DNA: TGTGCCACCCTGCGGGGCCCGAACACTGAAGCTTTCTTT. Its translation reads: CATLRGPNTEAFF. The rearrangement combines TRBV15 with TRBJ1-1, and TRBD1 may be the D gene, going by 5 matching bases. The CDR3, cysteine through phenylalanine, is 13 amino acids long. The entry retains the CDR3 DNA only, 39 bases that are in frame from base 1. Trimming takes 8 bases from V and 1 base from J, and the germline ends sit 11 bases apart. Based on the germline V gene (reference sequence), the CDR1 and CDR2 sequences are LNHNV and YYDKDF.